This TCR beta chain was found in a study of shared clonotypes between healthy human individuals. About the study: The study drew on two women and a few men aged 18 to 49 as donors.

CDR1 MDHEN and CDR2 SYDVKM come from the germline V gene. The germline V and J ends were trimmed by 6 bases and 2 bases, with 14 bases remaining between them. The CDR3 is 15 residues long. At the deep level, the assay was run. The data were produced by immunoSEQ multiplex PCR, yet TCRdb's version contains in-frame clones alone and is incomplete. Of hundreds of thousands of clones in the sample, around 79% are singletons; the top ten hold under 15%. Those who donated were healthy HIV-negative adults, with no recent acute infections or vaccinations reported. This TCR came from a woman aged 40 to 50 in good health. Some clones in this sample may be carry-over from other donors' samples. What was sequenced was PBMCs. The chain combines TRBV28 with TRBJ2-1; D might be TRBD1 (6 bases). CDR3 DNA: TGTGCCAGCAGGGGCACGAGGGGGACCTACAATGAGCAGTTCTTC. Its translation: CASRGTRGTYNEQFF.